These 8 T cell receptor beta chains share one sample of origin, sequenced in a study of neurological immune-mediated disorders. TCRdb analysed the 5' RACE reads with MiXCR anew, one entry per CDR3 protein. The data hold about 70,000 distinct CDR3 sequences, with approximately 5% observed a single time. Sequencing was performed on PBMCs. The receptors come from a woman aged 70 to 79 with multiple sclerosis.

The chain employs TRBV7-2 and TRBJ2-2, with a possible D match to TRBD1 (5 bases). This CDR3 comprises 15 residues. V was clipped by 5 bases and J by 2 bases, with 12 bases between them. Germline V gives CDR1 SGHTA, CDR2 FQGNSA. CDR3 region: CASSLLGHNTGELFF. The CDR3 DNA is TGTGCCAGCAGCCTGTTAGGACACAACACCGGGGAGCTGTTTTTT.

This clonotype was found many times. This chain connects TRBV5-1 to TRBJ1-1; a weak D match, TRBD1 (5 bases). CDR3 length: 13 amino acids. The germline V gene has CDR1 SGHRS and CDR2 YFSETQ. V was shortened by 4 bases and J by 1 base, with 8 bases between the two germline ends. CDR3 amino acids: CASSLQENTEAFF. The CDR3 DNA sequence: TGCGCCAGCAGCCTACAGGAGAACACTGAAGCTTTCTTT.

J is TRBJ1-2 and V is TRBV14, with D possibly TRBD1 on 5 matching bases. Germline V CDR1 and CDR2: SGHDN, FVKESK. V gave up 1 base and J gave up 4 bases, with 10 bases separating them. This CDR3 spans 14 amino acids. This CDR3 is CASSQVATGYGYTF. The CDR3, as DNA: TGTGCCAGCAGCCAAGTTGCCACAGGCTATGGCTACACCTTC.

This clonotype was counted ten times or more. This chain connects TRBV4-1 to TRBJ1-2; D is uncertain. Trimming shortened V by 1 base and J by 2 bases, and 11 bases separated the two germline ends. The CDR3 runs to 15 residues. CDR1 is MGHRA and CDR2 is YSYEKL in the germline V gene. The CDR3 reads CASSQGPAANYGYTF. In DNA, the CDR3 is TGCGCCAGCAGCCAAGGGCCGGCCGCGAACTATGGCTACACCTTC.

This clonotype was detected ten times or more. The chain has TRBV20-1 and TRBJ2-3; 14 positions match TRBD2. The trim removed 0 bases at V and 4 bases at J, leaving 15 bases unmatched. This CDR3 is built from 20 residues. CDR1 and CDR2 from the germline V gene are DFQATT and SNEGSKA (reference sequence). The CDR3 is CSARDATRPGLAGVSDTQYF. The CDR3 DNA is TGCAGTGCTAGAGACGCGACTCGCCCGGGACTAGCGGGAGTTTCAGATACGCAGTATTTT.

At least ten counts were recorded for this clonotype. The chain is built from TRBV7-2 and TRBJ1-1, with D tentatively TRBD1 (5 bases). CDR1 and CDR2 (germline): SGHTA, FQGNSA. The ends were cut back, 0 bases at V and 13 bases at J, with 9 bases in the middle. The length of the CDR3 is 11 residues. In nucleotides, the CDR3 is TGTGCCAGCAGCTTAGCGGGGCCAAATTTCTTT. It specifies CASSLAGPNFF.

This clonotype was detected many times. The chain recombines TRBV5-1 with TRBJ2-5; D is ambiguous. There are 11 residues in the CDR3. V was clipped by 4 bases and J by 5 bases, with 6 bases between them. Per the germline V gene, CDR1 is SGHRS and CDR2 is YFSETQ. CDR3 sequence (DNA): TGCGCCAGCAGCGCCCAGGAGACCCAGTACTTC. Translated, it gives CASSAQETQYF.

This clonotype has at least ten counts. The V call is TRBV6-6, the J call TRBJ2-7; D might be TRBD2 (6 bases). The CDR3 contains 15 residues. Trimming removed 5 bases from V and 2 bases from J, with 16 bases in between. CDR1 is MNHNY, CDR2 SVGAGI, per germline (reference sequence). As DNA, the CDR3 is TGTGCCAGCAGTCCCCGGGGGATTCTCCCCTACGAGCAGTACTTC. Translation gives CASSPRGILPYEQYF.